This T cell receptor beta chain was sequenced for a study of T cells in Graves' hyperthyroidism and ophthalmopathy. This clonotype was recorded many times. Researchers defined stable Graves' hyperthyroidism as no ophthalmopathy progression within 18 months. Uncontrolled infection, other autoimmune disease, pregnancy or lactation disqualified patients from enrolment. Authors of the study amplified TCR beta CDR3 regions from RNA transcripts. Researchers ran a first-round RT-PCR on the TCR CDR3 using the HTBI primer set. TCRdb independently ran MiXCR on the multiplex PCR reads; one entry per CDR3 protein. The table records approximately 380,000 distinct CDR3 sequences, about a fifth of them present only once. Specimen: blood. This sequence was found in a woman younger than 35 with Graves' hyperthyroidism.

CDR3 DNA sequence: TGTGCCAGCAGTCGCTCGGGACCCACTGAAGCTTTCTTT. Translated: CASSRSGPTEAFF. The chain links TRBV6-5 to TRBJ1-1; maybe TRBD1 (5 bases). The germline CDR1 and CDR2 sequences are MNHEY and SVGAGI. There are 13 residues in the CDR3. V shed 5 bases and J shed 4 bases, with 11 bases lying between them.